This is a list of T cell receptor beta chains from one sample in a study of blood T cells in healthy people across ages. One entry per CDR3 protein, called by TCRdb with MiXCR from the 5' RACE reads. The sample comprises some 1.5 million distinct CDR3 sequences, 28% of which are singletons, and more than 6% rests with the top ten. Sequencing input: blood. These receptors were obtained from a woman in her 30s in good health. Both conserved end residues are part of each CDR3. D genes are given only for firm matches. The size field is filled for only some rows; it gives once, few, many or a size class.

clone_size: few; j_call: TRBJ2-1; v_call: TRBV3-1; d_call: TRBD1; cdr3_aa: CASSQDRGRETQFF; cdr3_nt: TGTGCCAGCAGCCAGGACAGGGGGAGAGAGACCCAGTTCTTC
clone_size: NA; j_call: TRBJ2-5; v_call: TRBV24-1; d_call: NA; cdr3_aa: CATSATGTSQETQYF; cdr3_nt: TGTGCCACCAGTGCCACCGGGACAAGTCAAGAGACCCAGTACTTC
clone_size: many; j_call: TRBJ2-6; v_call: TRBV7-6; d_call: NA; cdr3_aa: CASSLGVGTGANVLTF; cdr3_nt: TGTGCCAGCAGCTTAGGGGTGGGGACTGGGGCCAACGTCCTGACTTTC
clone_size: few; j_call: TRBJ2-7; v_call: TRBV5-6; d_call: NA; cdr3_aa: CASSLPGATYEQYF; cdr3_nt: TGTGCCAGCAGCTTGCCAGGGGCGACCTACGAGCAGTACTTC
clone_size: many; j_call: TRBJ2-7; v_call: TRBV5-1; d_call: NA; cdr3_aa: CASSLGQTSSYEQYF; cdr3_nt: TGCGCCAGCAGCCTCGGACAGACGAGCTCCTACGAGCAGTACTTC
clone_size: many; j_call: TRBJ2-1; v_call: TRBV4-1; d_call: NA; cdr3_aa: CASSQVATGNEQFF; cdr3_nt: TGCGCCAGCAGCCAAGTTGCGACAGGCAATGAGCAGTTCTTC
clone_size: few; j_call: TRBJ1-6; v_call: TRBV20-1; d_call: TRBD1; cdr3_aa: CSARDREKNNSPLHF; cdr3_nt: TGCAGTGCCCGGGACAGGGAAAAGAATAATTCACCCCTCCACTTT
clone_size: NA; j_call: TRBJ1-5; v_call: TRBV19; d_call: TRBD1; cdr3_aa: CASTPRGGLVQPQHF; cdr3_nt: TGTGCCAGTACACCGAGAGGGGGCTTGGTTCAGCCCCAGCATTTT
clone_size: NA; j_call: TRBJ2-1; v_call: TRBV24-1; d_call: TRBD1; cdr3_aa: CATEAGTGVGEQFF; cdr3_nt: TGTGCCACCGAAGCAGGGACAGGGGTCGGTGAGCAGTTCTTC
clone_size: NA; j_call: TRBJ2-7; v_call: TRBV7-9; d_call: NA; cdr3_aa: CVSSLGRYEQYF; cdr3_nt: TGTGTCAGCAGCTTAGGGAGGTACGAGCAGTACTTC
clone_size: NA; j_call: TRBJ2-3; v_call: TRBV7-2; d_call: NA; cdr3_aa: CASSLLDTGRTDTQYF; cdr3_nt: TGTGCCAGCAGCCTCCTGGATACAGGTCGCACAGATACGCAGTATTTT
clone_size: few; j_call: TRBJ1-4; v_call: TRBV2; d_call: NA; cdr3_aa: CASSGWGVNEKLFF; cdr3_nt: TGTGCCAGCAGTGGATGGGGGGTTAATGAAAAACTGTTTTTT
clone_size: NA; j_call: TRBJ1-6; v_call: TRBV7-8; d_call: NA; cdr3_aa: CASSAGTRRSPLHF; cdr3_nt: TGTGCCAGCAGCGCCGGGACAAGGAGATCACCCCTCCACTTT
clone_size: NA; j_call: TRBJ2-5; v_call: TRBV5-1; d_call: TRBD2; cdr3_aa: CASSLQIAGGRETQYF; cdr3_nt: TGCGCCAGCAGCTTACAGATAGCGGGAGGCCGGGAGACCCAGTACTTC
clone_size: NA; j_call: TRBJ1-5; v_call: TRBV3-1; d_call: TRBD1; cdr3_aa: CASSPHRDRRNQPQHF; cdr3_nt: TGTGCCAGCAGCCCACACAGGGACAGGCGAAATCAGCCCCAGCATTTT
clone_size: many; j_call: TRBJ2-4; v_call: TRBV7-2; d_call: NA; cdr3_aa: CASSQGAQTIQYF; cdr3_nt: TGTGCCAGCAGTCAAGGAGCGCAGACCATTCAGTACTTC
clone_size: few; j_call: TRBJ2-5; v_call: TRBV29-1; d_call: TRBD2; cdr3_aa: CSVGTSGARGETQYF; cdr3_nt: TGCAGCGTCGGGACTAGCGGGGCTAGGGGAGAGACCCAGTACTTC
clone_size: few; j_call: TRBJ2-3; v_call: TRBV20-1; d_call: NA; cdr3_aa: CSASVGLAPDTQYF; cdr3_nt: TGCAGTGCTAGCGTTGGGCTAGCGCCAGATACGCAGTATTTT
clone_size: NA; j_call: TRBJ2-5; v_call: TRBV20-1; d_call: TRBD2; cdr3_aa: CSARDLRASGYYNVQYF; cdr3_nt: TGCAGTGCTAGAGACCTCCGGGCTAGCGGTTACTACAATGTGCAGTACTTC
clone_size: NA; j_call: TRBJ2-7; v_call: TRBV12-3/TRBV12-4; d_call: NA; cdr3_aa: CASSPGGGAAYEQYF; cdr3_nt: TGTGCCAGCAGCCCCGGCGGAGGGGCCGCGTACGAGCAGTACTTC
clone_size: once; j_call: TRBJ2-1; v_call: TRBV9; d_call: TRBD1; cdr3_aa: CASSATGTDIETQFF; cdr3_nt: TGTGCCAGCAGCGCCACCGGGACAGATATTGAGACCCAGTTCTTC
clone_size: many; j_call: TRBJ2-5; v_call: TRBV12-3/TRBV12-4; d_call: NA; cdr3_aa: CASSPVVGETQYF; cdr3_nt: TGTGCCAGCAGTCCCGTGGTGGGCGAGACCCAGTACTTC
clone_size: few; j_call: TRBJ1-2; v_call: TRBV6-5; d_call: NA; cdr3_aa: CASSYWQGNGYTF; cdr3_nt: TGTGCCAGCAGTTACTGGCAGGGGAATGGCTACACCTTC
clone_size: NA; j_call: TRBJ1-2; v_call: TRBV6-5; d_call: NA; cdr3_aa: CASSPTEIYGYTF; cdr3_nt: TGTGCCAGCTCCCCGACGGAAATCTATGGCTACACCTTC
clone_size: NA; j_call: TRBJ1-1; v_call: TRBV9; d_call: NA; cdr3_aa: CASSVVAGHTEAFF; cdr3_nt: TGTGCCAGCAGCGTAGTAGCAGGCCATACTGAAGCTTTCTTT
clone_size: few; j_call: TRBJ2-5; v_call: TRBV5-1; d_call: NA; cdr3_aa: CASSRQGRSQETQYF; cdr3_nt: TGCGCCAGCAGTCGACAAGGGAGGTCCCAAGAGACCCAGTACTTC
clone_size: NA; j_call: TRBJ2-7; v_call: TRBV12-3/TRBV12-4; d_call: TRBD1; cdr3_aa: CASSGGQGRRYEQYF; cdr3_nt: TGTGCCAGCAGTGGGGGACAGGGAAGAAGGTACGAGCAGTACTTC
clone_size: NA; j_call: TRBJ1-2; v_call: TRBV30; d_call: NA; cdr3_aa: CAWKRSGVLYGYTF; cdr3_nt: TGTGCCTGGAAGCGGAGCGGGGTCCTATATGGTTACACCTTC
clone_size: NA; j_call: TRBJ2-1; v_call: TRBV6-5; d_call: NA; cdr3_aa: CASSYEASRIGNEQFF; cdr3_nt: TGTGCCAGCAGTTACGAGGCTAGCAGGATCGGGAATGAGCAGTTCTTC
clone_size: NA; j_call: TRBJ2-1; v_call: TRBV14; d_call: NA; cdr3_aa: CASATVSTYNERFF; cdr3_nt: TGTGCCAGCGCCACAGTTTCAACCTACAATGAGCGGTTCTTC
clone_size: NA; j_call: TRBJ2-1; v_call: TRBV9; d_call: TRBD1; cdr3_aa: CASSSSAGTGTYNEQFF; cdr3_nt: TGTGCCAGCAGCTCCAGTGCCGGGACAGGGACCTACAATGAGCAGTTCTTC
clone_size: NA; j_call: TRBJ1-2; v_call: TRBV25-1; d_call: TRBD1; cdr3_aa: CASSGGWGGYTF; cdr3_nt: TGTGCCAGCTCAGGGGGCTGGGGAGGCTACACCTTC
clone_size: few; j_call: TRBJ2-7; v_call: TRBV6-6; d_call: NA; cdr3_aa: CASSCSGAPSYEQYF; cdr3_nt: TGTGCCAGCAGTTGCTCGGGGGCCCCCTCCTACGAGCAGTACTTC
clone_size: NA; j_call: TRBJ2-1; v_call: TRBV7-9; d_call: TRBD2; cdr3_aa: CASSLVSGGAGEQFF; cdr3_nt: TGTGCCAGCAGCTTGGTTAGCGGGGGGGCCGGGGAGCAGTTCTTC
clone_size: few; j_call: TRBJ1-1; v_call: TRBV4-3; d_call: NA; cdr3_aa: CASSQDPTVNTEAFF; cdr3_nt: TGCGCCAGCAGCCAAGACCCCACCGTGAACACTGAAGCTTTCTTT
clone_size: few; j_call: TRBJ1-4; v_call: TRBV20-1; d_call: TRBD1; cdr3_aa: CSASTGTANEKLFF; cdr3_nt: TGCAGTGCTAGTACCGGGACAGCTAATGAAAAGCTGTTTTTT
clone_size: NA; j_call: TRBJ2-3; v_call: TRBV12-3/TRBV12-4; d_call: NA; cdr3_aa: CASSWPSASTDTQYF; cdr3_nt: TGTGCCAGCAGTTGGCCTAGCGCAAGCACAGATACGCAGTATTTT
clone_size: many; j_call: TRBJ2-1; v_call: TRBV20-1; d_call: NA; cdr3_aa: CSARNYNEQFF; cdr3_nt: TGCAGTGCGCGGAACTACAATGAGCAGTTCTTC
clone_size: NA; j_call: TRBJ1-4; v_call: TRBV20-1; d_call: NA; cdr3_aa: CSAADATNEELFF; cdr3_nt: TGCAGTGCTGCGGATGCAACTAATGAAGAACTGTTTTTT
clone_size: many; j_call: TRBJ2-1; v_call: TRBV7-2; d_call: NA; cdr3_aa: CASSLDSLDNEQFF; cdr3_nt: TGTGCCAGCAGCTTAGATTCATTGGACAATGAGCAGTTCTTC
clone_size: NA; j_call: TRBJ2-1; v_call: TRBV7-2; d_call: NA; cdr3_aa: CASSPTREQFF; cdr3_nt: TGTGCCAGCAGTCCCACCAGGGAGCAGTTCTTC
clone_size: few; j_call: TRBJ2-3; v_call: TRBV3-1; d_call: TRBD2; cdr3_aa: CASSQGLGPADTQYF; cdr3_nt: TGTGCCAGCAGCCAGGGACTAGGGCCCGCAGATACGCAGTATTTT
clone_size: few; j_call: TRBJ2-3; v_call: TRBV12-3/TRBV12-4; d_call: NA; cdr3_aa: CATTGTRPYDTQYF; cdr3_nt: TGTGCCACCACAGGGACCCGGCCATATGATACGCAGTATTTT
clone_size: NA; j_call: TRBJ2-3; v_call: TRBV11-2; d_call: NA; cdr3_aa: CASSPLRGAGTDTQYF; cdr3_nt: TGTGCCAGCAGCCCCCTCAGGGGGGCCGGCACAGATACGCAGTATTTT
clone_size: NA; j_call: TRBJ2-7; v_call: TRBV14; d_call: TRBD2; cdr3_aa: CASSQAGTRRSYEQYF; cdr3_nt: TGTGCCAGCAGCCAAGCCGGGACTAGAAGGTCTTACGAGCAGTACTTC
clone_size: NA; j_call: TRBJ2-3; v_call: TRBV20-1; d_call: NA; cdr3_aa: CSAREAFSTDTQYF; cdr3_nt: TGCAGTGCTAGAGAAGCTTTTAGCACAGATACGCAGTATTTT
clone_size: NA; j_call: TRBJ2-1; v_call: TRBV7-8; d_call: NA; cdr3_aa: CASSSPPLGNEQFF; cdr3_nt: TGTGCCAGCAGCTCCCCCCCCCTAGGGAATGAGCAGTTCTTC
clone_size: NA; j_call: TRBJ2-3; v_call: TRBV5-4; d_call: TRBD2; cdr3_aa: CASSWRASGSGHSTDTQYF; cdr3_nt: TGTGCCAGCAGCTGGAGGGCTAGCGGGAGCGGGCATTCCACAGATACGCAGTATTTT
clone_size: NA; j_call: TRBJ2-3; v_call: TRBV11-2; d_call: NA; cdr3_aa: CASSRDMDTQYF; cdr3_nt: TGTGCCAGCAGCCGCGATATGGATACGCAGTATTTT
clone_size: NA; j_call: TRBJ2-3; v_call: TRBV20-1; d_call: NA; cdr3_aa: CSARDPRGGGTDTQYF; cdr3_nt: TGCAGTGCTAGAGATCCCAGGGGCGGAGGCACAGATACGCAGTATTTT
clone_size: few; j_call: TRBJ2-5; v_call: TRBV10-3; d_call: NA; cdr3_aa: CAISESTSPETQYF; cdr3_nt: TGTGCCATCAGTGAGTCGACTAGTCCAGAGACCCAGTACTTC
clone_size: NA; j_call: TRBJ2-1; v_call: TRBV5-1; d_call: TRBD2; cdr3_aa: CASSSGLEPQLHEQFF; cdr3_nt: TGCGCCAGCAGCTCAGGACTAGAGCCACAACTCCATGAGCAGTTCTTC
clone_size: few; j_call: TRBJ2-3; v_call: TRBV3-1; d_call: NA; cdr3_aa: CASSQEAGAITDTQYF; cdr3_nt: TGTGCCAGCAGCCAAGAGGCGGGGGCCATCACAGATACGCAGTATTTT
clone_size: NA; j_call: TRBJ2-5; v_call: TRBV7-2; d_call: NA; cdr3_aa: CASSLGSGQAGAQYF; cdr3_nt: TGTGCCAGCAGCTTAGGAAGTGGACAGGCGGGGGCCCAGTACTTC
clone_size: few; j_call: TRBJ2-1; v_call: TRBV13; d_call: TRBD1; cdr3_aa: CASSLWDRTPHEQFF; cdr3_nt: TGTGCCAGCAGCTTATGGGACAGGACCCCTCATGAGCAGTTCTTC
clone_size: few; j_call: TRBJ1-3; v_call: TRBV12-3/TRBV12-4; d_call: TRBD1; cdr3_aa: CASSADRGNGNTIYF; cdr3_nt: TGTGCCAGCAGTGCGGACAGGGGGAATGGAAACACCATATATTTT
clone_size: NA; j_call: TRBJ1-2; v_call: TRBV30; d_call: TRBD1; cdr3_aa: CAWSPGQKSDTF; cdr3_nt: TGTGCCTGGAGTCCGGGACAGAAATCCGACACCTTC